These 14 T cell receptor beta chains were all obtained from the same sample, sequenced in a study of blood T cell repertoires in COVID-19. Assay used: immunoSEQ multiplex PCR; TCRdb lists only in-frame clones, some missing. The sample lists roughly 120,000 clones; less than 85% were seen once. The sequenced sample consisted of peripheral blood. These receptors came from a human donor with acute or convalescent COVID-19. The donor label of this sample is uncertain.

The chain links TRBV7-2 to TRBJ1-5, with D tentatively TRBD1 (6 bases). Trimming pared 5 bases from V and 4 bases from J, leaving 9 bases between. In germline, CDR1 is SGHTA, CDR2 FQGNSA. The CDR3 runs to 13 residues. DNA for the CDR3: TGTGCCAGCAGCACCCAGGGGAATCAGCCCCAGCATTTT. This codes for CASSTQGNQPQHF.

This chain joins TRBV6-5 and TRBJ1-4, with D tentatively TRBD1 (5 bases). The germline CDR1 and CDR2 sequences are MNHEY and SVGAGI. This CDR3 has 15 residues. Trimming removed 2 bases at V and 3 bases at J, with 10 bases between. The CDR3 sequence: CASSYGGSANEKLFF. As DNA, the CDR3 is TGTGCCAGCAGTTACGGGGGGTCTGCTAATGAAAAACTGTTTTTT.

The chain uses TRBV30 and TRBJ2-2; 8 bases map to TRBD1. V gave up 1 base and J gave up 0 bases; unmatched junction bases: 4. Germline V gives CDR1 GTSNPN, CDR2 SVGIG (reference sequence). The CDR3 has 16 residues. The CDR3 DNA sequence: TGTGCCTGGAGTGCCGGGACAGGCACGAACACCGGGGAGCTGTTTTTT. Translated: CAWSAGTGTNTGELFF.

The V and J genes are TRBV3-1 (or the pseudogene TRBV3-2) and TRBJ2-1, with 14 nucleotides matching TRBD2. V lost 4 bases, J lost 7 bases, and 6 bases stayed unmatched. This CDR3 comprises 16 residues. Germline loops: CDR1 LGHDT, CDR2 YNNKEL (reference sequence). The CDR3 loop reads CASSRGTSGGLNEQFF. CDR3 nucleotides: TGTGCCAGCAGCCGGGGGACTAGCGGGGGTCTAAATGAGCAGTTCTTC.

The gene calls are TRBV5-5 and TRBJ1-4; a possible D gene is TRBD1 (6 bases). The CDR3 runs to 15 residues. Germline loops: CDR1 SGHKS, CDR2 YYEKEE (reference sequence). V lost 4 bases and J lost 6, with 16 bases in between. CDR3 DNA: TGTGCCAGCAGCCCCCGGACAGAGAAATATGAAAAACTGTTTTTT. Translated, it gives CASSPRTEKYEKLFF.

This clone was observed a handful of times. Germline is not matched at one junction end, which may reflect a read error. This rearrangement joins TRBV5-6 to TRBJ1-6, with D perhaps matching TRBD1 (6 bases). Per germline, CDR1 SGHDT and CDR2 YYEEEE. The CDR3 consists of 17 residues. CDR3 bases: TGTGCCAGCAGCTTGGGAACCACAGGGATCTATGATTCACCCCTCCACTTT. Protein: CASSLGTTGIYDSPLHF.

This clone has more than one count but fewer than ten. The chain is built from TRBV4-1 and TRBJ1-3, with 9 bases that match TRBD1. Germline CDR1 and CDR2: MGHRA and YSYEKL. The CDR3 is made up of 17 amino acids. V was clipped by 1 base and J by 2 bases; unmatched bases: 6. CDR3 amino acids: CASSQGLQGATGNTIYF. Written as DNA, the CDR3 is TGCGCCAGCAGCCAAGGCCTACAGGGGGCGACTGGAAACACCATATATTTT.

This chain links TRBV11-2 with TRBJ1-5; TRBD1 matches 9 bases. This CDR3 is 15 amino acids long. Germline lookup yields CDR1 SGHAT and CDR2 FQNNGV. The V gene end was trimmed by 4 bases and the J gene end by 2 bases; junction bases not matched to a gene: 3. CDR3 DNA sequence: TGTGCCAGCAGCTCGGACAGGGGAGGCAATCAGCCCCAGCATTTT. Protein: CASSSDRGGNQPQHF.

Written as DNA, the CDR3 is TGTGCCAGCAGAGGTCCGCCCGGGAGCAAGGACACTGAAGCTTTCTTT. Translation: CASRGPPGSKDTEAFF. The rearrangement joins TRBV9 to TRBJ1-1; D remains unclear. Germline CDR1 reads SGDLS; CDR2 reads YYNGEE. The germline V and J ends were trimmed by 5 bases and 3 bases, with 20 bases remaining between them. The CDR3 loop spans 16 amino acids. Looking up the rest from reference TRBV9 and TRBJ1-1 gives the full variable domain: DSGVTQTPKHLITATGQRVTLRCSPRSGDLSVYWYQQSLDQGLQFLIQYYNGEERAKGNILERFSAQQFPDLHSELNLSSLELGDSALYFCASRGPPGSKDTEAFFGQGTRLTVV.

CDR3 bases: TGCGCCAGCAGCCAAGAGTGGGTAGCGGGGGTTACGAGCTCCTACAATGAGCAGTTCTTC. Translated, it gives CASSQEWVAGVTSSYNEQFF. V is TRBV4-1 and J is TRBJ2-1, with 9 bases matching TRBD2. The ends lost 0 bases at V and 0 bases at J; junction bases unmatched: 12. Germline V gene lookup returns CDR1 MGHRA and CDR2 YSYEKL. The CDR3 contains 20 residues.

This chain joins TRBV7-8 and TRBJ2-7; tentatively, D is TRBD2 (6 bases). Germline V gives CDR1 SGHVS, CDR2 FQNEAQ. Trimming took 5 bases from V and 1 from J, leaving 12 bases between them. CDR3 length: 14 residues. CDR3: CASSPGTYSYEQYV. The CDR3 DNA is TGTGCCAGCAGCCCGGGGACTTATTCCTACGAGCAGTACGTC.

Regarding this clone: Within the sample, other DNA sequences also encode this same CDR3. CDR3 sequence (DNA): TGTGCCAGCTCACCGGGACAGGGCGATTCACCCCTCCACTTT. Its protein is CASSPGQGDSPLHF. The chain has TRBV18 and TRBJ1-6; 9 bases match TRBD1. Germline V gene sequence: CDR1 KGHSH, CDR2 LQKENI. The CDR3 extends over 14 amino acids. V dropped 3 bases and J dropped 8; count of bases not matched to a gene: 2.

The V gene is TRBV5-1, the J gene TRBJ2-2, with D possibly being TRBD2 (6 bases). Germline CDR1 reads SGHRS; CDR2 reads YFSETQ. Trimming took 4 bases from V and 2 from J, leaving 15 bases between them. The CDR3 runs 16 residues. The CDR3 here is CASSLIVGGNTGELFF. As DNA, the CDR3 is TGCGCCAGCAGCCTGATCGTGGGGGGTAACACCGGGGAGCTGTTTTTT.

This sequence joins TRBV27 and TRBJ2-2; the D gene is possibly TRBD2 (6 bases). The CDR3 contains 14 residues. Trimming took 5 bases from V and 3 from J, leaving 10 bases between them. Germline CDR1 is MNHEY and CDR2 is SMNVEV (reference sequence). CDR3 bases: TGTGCCAGCAGTCGGTGGGGGGACACCGGGGAGCTGTTTTTT. Amino acids: CASSRWGDTGELFF.